This TCR beta chain was observed in a study of T cells in Graves' hyperthyroidism and ophthalmopathy. General study points: Blood held most thyroid clonotypes expanded above 0.001 frequency. Model output signaled ophthalmopathy a median roughly 6.5 months ahead of onset. By a 13 V-J model, ophthalmopathy was set apart from stable hyperthyroidism.

RNA transcripts served as the template for amplifying TCR beta CDR3 regions. Using the HTBI primer set, a first-round RT-PCR was run on the TCR CDR3. TCRdb processed the multiplex PCR reads anew with MiXCR; each CDR3 protein has one entry. The sample records 550,000 to 700,000 distinct CDR3 sequences, more than 45% being singletons. Germline V gene data show CDR1 as LNHNV and CDR2 as YYDKDF (reference sequence). This CDR3 comprises 14 residues. The V end was cut by 3 bases, the J end by 4 bases, with 12 bases between. Notes on this clonotype: Its specificity is unknown.

The material sequenced was peripheral blood or thyroid tissue (not recorded which). The sequence came from an adult woman with Graves' disease, either hyperthyroidism or ophthalmopathy (not recorded which). The gene calls are TRBV15 and TRBJ1-2; D remains unclear. The CDR3 is CATSRKGISYGYTF. The CDR3 DNA follows: TGTGCCACCAGCAGGAAAGGGATTTCCTATGGCTACACCTTC.